A selection of T cell receptor beta chains follows, all from one sample in a study of early T cells in non-severe SARS-CoV-2 infection. Each CDR3 protein is one row after TCRdb ran MiXCR on the 5' RACE reads. The data contain about 69,000 distinct CDR3 sequences, approximately 12% of them singletons. The specimen was whole blood. Receptor source: an adult who was a healthcare worker with PCR-confirmed SARS-CoV-2 infection or an uninfected control (not recorded which). Both conserved end residues are part of each CDR3.

len	j_gene	v_gene	CDR3aa
12	TRBJ2-1	TRBV7-2	CASSSPGREQFF
12	TRBJ2-3	TRBV6-2/TRBV6-3	CASGTSTDTQYF
16	TRBJ2-1	TRBV20-1	CSAERAGGPLGNEQFF
15	TRBJ2-4	TRBV6-2/TRBV6-3	CASSYGRLVQNIQYF
13	TRBJ2-7	TRBV6-2/TRBV6-3	CASSPGQFYEQYF
12	TRBJ1-4	TRBV29-1	CSATAGNEKLFF
17	TRBJ2-2	TRBV10-3	CAISESAWDRNTGELFF
15	TRBJ1-1	TRBV29-1	CSVGQTPQPYTEAFF
11	TRBJ1-1	TRBV20-1	CRPRGDTEAFF
14	TRBJ2-5	TRBV7-9	CASSLHQYQETQYF
14	TRBJ2-6	TRBV23-1	CASISEMGANVLTF
14	TRBJ1-4	TRBV7-8	CASSKGRLNEKLFF
11	TRBJ1-1	TRBV12-3/TRBV12-4	CASTSLREAFF
15	TRBJ1-4	TRBV5-4	CASSLGAELNEKLFF
13	TRBJ1-1	TRBV12-3/TRBV12-4	CASSQTGGTEAFF
15	TRBJ1-2	TRBV6-2/TRBV6-3	CASSYSTGPNYGYTF
14	TRBJ2-2	TRBV6-5	CASSRDRIAGELFF
13	TRBJ2-7	TRBV7-6	CASSLAGHYEQYF
15	TRBJ2-2	TRBV6-2/TRBV6-3	CASSPRTSGAGELFF
12	TRBJ2-7	TRBV20-1	CSASGQGYEQYF
16	TRBJ2-5	TRBV5-1	CASTPRQGSSGETQYF
14	TRBJ2-1	TRBV5-1	CASSFGNQYNEQFF
14	TRBJ1-1	TRBV5-1	CASVTGTGSTEAFF
15	TRBJ1-2	TRBV19	CASSMDDRGNYGYTF
16	TRBJ2-3	TRBV18	CASSPGMNRGPDTQYF
15	TRBJ2-1	TRBV5-1	CASSLVAALWDEQFF
16	TRBJ1-6	TRBV19	CASSLREQGNNSPLHF
12	TRBJ1-5	TRBV3-1	CASSQVNQPQHF
11	TRBJ2-5	TRBV5-4	CASSTGETQYF
14	TRBJ2-7	TRBV10-2	CASSVTYRGNEQYF